This T cell receptor beta chain came from a study of human T cells and chemical hapten exposure (dated by TCRdb to the early 2020s). Concerning the study at large: For sensitization, 2% DPC in acetone was applied to an approximately 2 cm by approximately 2 cm area of upper inner arm skin. Throughout the approximately 26-week study period, patients were also given weekly therapeutic DPC doses on the scalp. Patch testing was done on the upper back using Finn chambers containing 0.01% DPC, and results were scored after 6 days according to International Contact Dermatitis Research Group standards. The patient cohort, mostly female, included alopecia areata with under or over 50% scalp involvement, alopecia totalis and alopecia universalis. Libraries were pooled for sequencing, and variation in per-sample TCR yields was attributed mainly to small differences in library volumes within the pool. This study followed changes in the peripheral blood TCR repertoire in vivo during primary and secondary sensitization of alopecia patients to the hapten diphenylcyclopropenone (DPC). Patient blood was sampled pre-sensitization (week 0) and at 2, 6 and about 24 weeks after DPC sensitization. Nearly 30 alopecia patients provided blood for TCR sequencing at one to four time points (pre-sensitization, 2, 6 and 24 weeks).

This sample's time point label indicates: patch test 2, 6 weeks after DPC sensitization. The label giving this sample's treatment or condition can be read as: therapeutic diphenylcyclopropenone sensitization with weekly scalp DPC. At each patch-test visit, blood was drawn before the patch test was applied. Patients were considered eligible if aged 18 to 70, diagnosed with alopecia and deemed suitable for DPC therapy, and patients were excluded if pregnant. Total RNA was extracted from unfractionated whole blood that had been collected in Tempus Blood RNA tubes. The cysteine opens and the phenylalanine closes a CDR3 of 16 amino acids. Only the CDR3 region is kept as DNA, spanning 48 bases read in frame from base 1. V is cut by 2 bases and J by 3 bases, and the space between the germline ends is 16 bases. The germline V gene (reference sequence) gives CDR1 as MNHNY and CDR2 as SVGAGI. Overall study outcomes, separate from this receptor: Because all patients had alopecia, a presumed autoimmune disease, the immune response of the patients might differ from that of healthy individuals. DPC sensitization did not change how many TCRs were above 1 in 1000 frequency, and no evidence was found of alterations in global repertoire structure. Repeated subsampling changed both the strength of the expansion versus patch-test correlation and the threshold at which that correlation became significant. Significantly more large CDR3 similarity clusters were formed by expanded TCRs than by pre-sensitization or healthy control sets, consistent with antigen-driven responses. Patch test score correlated positively with the number of PT1 expanded TCRs, reaching significance at thresholds 8, 16 and 32 but not at 4.

The library was prepared using RACE. Sequencer: NextSeq 500. During library preparation, unique molecular identifiers were attached to individual cDNA molecules so that TCRs could be counted quantitatively and reproducibly. Each blood RNA sample was used to sequence both TCR alpha and TCR beta chains. Concerning the study's data processing: Samples had a median of around 92,000 TCRs, with a range from about 23,224 to 750,000. The Decombinator software suite was used to annotate the V, J and CDR3 of the TCR reads. Every sample was subsampled to the same number of TCRs (28,000) for the PS versus PT1 abundance plots. TCRs were defined as expanded if absent before sensitization and observed at least eight times at the 2-week time point. TCRdb applied fastp at Q25 and MiXCR to the public reads, then kept only in-frame beta chains. Identical CDR3 protein sequences are pooled into one entry, listed with their most common genes and DNA. Clone size and V and J calls follow TCRdb, not the original study. The sample yields 90,000 to 110,000 distinct CDR3 sequences; roughly a tenth were counted once. 2.5% to 3.5% of the sample rests with the top ten.

There are a few counts of this clonotype. Its specific antigen is unknown. Per-nucleotide qualities are absent, and no much larger clonotype sits a single base away. The TCR originated in a woman between 35 and 50 years old with alopecia areata. Some clones in this sample may be carry-over from other donors' samples. The receptor chain draws on TRBV6-6 and TRBJ1-1, with a weak D call of TRBD1 (5 bases match). This specimen was whole blood, taken in connection with sensitization to the hapten diphenylcyclopropenone (DPC). In nucleotide form, the sequence is TGTGCCAGCAGTTACCCGCACGTCGACAGAGACACTGAAGCTTTCTTT. Translated, it reads CASSYPHVDRDTEAFF.